What follows are 23 T cell receptor beta chains derived from one specimen sequenced in a study of blood T cell repertoires in COVID-19. Libraries were prepared by immunoSEQ multiplex PCR; TCRdb keeps only in-frame clonotypes and omits some of them. Found here are 150,000 to 200,000 clones, over 75% of them singletons; the top ten hold about a tenth. Sequenced input: peripheral blood. All receptors come from a human donor with active or convalescent COVID-19. The donor label of this sample is uncertain.

This clone was counted a single time. Other DNA sequences in the sample encode the same CDR3. J is TRBJ2-5 and V is TRBV5-1; TRBD1 matches at 8 bases. The junction had 1 base not matched to a gene; V was cut back by 0 bases and J by 3 bases. Looked up from germline, CDR1 is SGHRS and CDR2 is YFSETQ. CDR3 size: 14 residues. CDR3 sequence reads: CASSLGTGKETQYF. Here the CDR3 DNA reads TGCGCCAGCAGCTTGGGGACAGGGAAAGAGACCCAGTACTTC.

CDR3 sequence (DNA): TGTGCCAGTAGTATAGTGGCGGGTGGACACGAGCAGTACTTC. This codes for CASSIVAGGHEQYF. V and J are TRBV19 and TRBJ2-7; D may be TRBD2 (5 bases). This CDR3 spans 14 amino acids. Trimming pared 1 base from V and 5 bases from J, leaving 12 bases between. Germline V gene sequence: CDR1 LNHDA, CDR2 SQIVND (reference sequence).

The V and J genes are TRBV30 and TRBJ2-5; 9 bases are shared with TRBD1. The length of the CDR3 is 12 residues. Germline CDR1 reads GTSNPN; CDR2 reads SVGIG (reference sequence). V was clipped by 8 bases and J by 3 bases; unmatched bases: 4. This CDR3 reads CAGTGGKETQYF. CDR3 sequence (DNA): TGTGCCGGCACAGGGGGCAAAGAGACCCAGTACTTC.

This clone was detected only a few times. This chain joins TRBV5-1 and TRBJ2-2; tentatively, D is TRBD2 (5 bases). CDR1 is SGHRS, CDR2 YFSETQ, per germline. This CDR3 is 15 amino acids long. Between the trimmed V and J ends, which lost 4 bases and 4 bases, there was a span of 14 bases. The CDR3 DNA reads as TGCGCCAGCAGCCAAACGGGATTTACCACCGGGGAGCTGTTTTTT. Protein: CASSQTGFTTGELFF.

Note on this clone: Mismatch with germline at one junction end may stem from a read error. This chain links TRBV9 with TRBJ2-5; a possible D gene is TRBD1 (6 bases). This CDR3 has 13 amino acids. The germline V gene encodes CDR1 SGDLS and CDR2 YYNGEE. CDR3 amino acids: CASQTGTQGTQYF. The DNA of the CDR3 is TGTGCCAGTCAGACCGGGACACAAGGGACCCAGTACTTC.

The CDR3 DNA is TGTGCCAGCAGTCGATCACAGGGGCGTGGGAGCAATCAGCCCCAGCATTTT. Its protein is CASSRSQGRGSNQPQHF. The V gene is TRBV6-6, the J gene TRBJ1-5, with TRBD1 matching over 7 bases. The germline V gene has CDR1 MNHNY and CDR2 SVGAGI (reference sequence). V was pared by 5 bases and J by 1 base, with 11 bases of the junction left unmatched. The CDR3 extends over 17 amino acids.

This chain links TRBV18 with TRBJ1-4; TRBD1 agrees at 7 bases. From germline, CDR1 is KGHSH and CDR2 LQKENI. This CDR3 region has 15 residues. Trimming removed 6 bases from V and 5 bases from J; junction bases left unmatched: 9. CDR3 sequence: CASSLLGTANEKLFF. DNA of the CDR3: TGTGCCAGCTCGCTACTCGGGACAGCCAATGAAAAACTGTTTTTT.

CDR3 sequence reads: CASSYHKDRGYTEAFF. As DNA, the CDR3 is TGTGCCAGCAGTTACCATAAGGACAGGGGATACACTGAAGCTTTCTTT. The J gene is TRBJ1-1, the V gene TRBV6-2 or TRBV6-3, with TRBD1 matching 9 bases. Trimming cost V 2 bases and J 3 bases; bases outside gene matches: 7. The CDR3 is 16 amino acids. CDR1 is MNHEY and CDR2 is SVGEGT in the germline V gene.

CDR3 bases: TGTGCCAGCAGCAGAAGACAGGGGGCTGGCAATCAGCCCCAGCATTTT. Its protein product is CASSRRQGAGNQPQHF. This chain connects TRBV27 to TRBJ1-5; 10 nucleotides agree with TRBD1. The CDR3 totals 16 residues. Germline V gives CDR1 MNHEY, CDR2 SMNVEV (reference sequence). V shed 6 bases, J shed 2 bases, and the junction held 7 bases outside the gene matches.

The chain carries TRBV7-8 and TRBJ2-3; 8 bases agree with TRBD2. With 3 bases clipped from V and 3 bases from J, the junction kept 11 bases outside the gene matches. Germline CDR1 is SGHVS and CDR2 is FQNEAQ. CDR3 length: 17 residues. CDR3 in amino acids: CASSFPAAGERTDTQYF. The CDR3 DNA reads TGTGCCAGCAGCTTTCCGGCAGCGGGAGAGAGAACAGATACGCAGTATTTT.

This clone was observed a handful of times. The rearrangement links TRBV25-1 to TRBJ1-4; D is unresolved. Germline assignment: CDR1 MGHDK and CDR2 SYGVNS. Trimming took 1 base from V and 1 from J, leaving 7 bases between them. The CDR3 runs to 15 residues. In nucleotides, the CDR3 is TGTGCCAGCAGTGAATCTCAGTTAACTAATGAAAAACTGTTTTTT. This gives the protein CASSESQLTNEKLFF.

This chain connects TRBV6-2 or TRBV6-3 to TRBJ2-1; 8 bases match TRBD1. The CDR3 covers 14 residues. The V gene's germline CDR1 is MNHEY and CDR2 SVGEGT. The V and J ends lost 5 bases and 5 bases, in that order; junction bases with no gene match: 5. The CDR3 loop is CASSPGTGHNEQFF. The CDR3 DNA reads TGTGCCAGCAGTCCCGGGACAGGACACAATGAGCAGTTCTTC.

The chain links TRBV6-1 to TRBJ1-5; 10 bases match TRBD1. Germline V gene lookup returns CDR1 MNHNS and CDR2 SASEGT. With V trimmed by 0 bases and J by 6 bases, 17 bases remained unmatched. There are 20 residues in the CDR3. CDR3 in DNA: TGTGCCAGCAGTGAAGCGCTAGCGGGTTGGGGACAGGGGAGTACTCAGCCCCAGCATTTT. Its protein is CASSEALAGWGQGSTQPQHF.

This chain uses TRBV30 with TRBJ2-5; TRBD1 matches at 8 bases. This CDR3 is 15 amino acids long. V was pared by 2 bases and J by 5 bases, with 10 bases of the junction left unmatched. Germline V lookup: CDR1 GTSNPN, CDR2 SVGIG (reference sequence). DNA of the CDR3: TGTGCCTGGAGTTGGCCAGGGGGCTCACAGGAGACCCAGTACTTC. Its translation: CAWSWPGGSQETQYF.

The rearrangement joins TRBV30 to TRBJ1-2, with 10 nucleotides matching TRBD1. J lost 5 bases, V lost 3 bases, and 6 bases had no gene match. This CDR3 contains 14 residues. CDR1 is GTSNPN, CDR2 SVGIG, per germline (reference sequence). The CDR3 loop reads CAWRVDRGVYGYTF. DNA for the CDR3: TGTGCCTGGAGAGTGGACAGGGGGGTTTATGGCTACACCTTC.

There are a few counts of this clone. The CDR3 sequence: CASGAEFYEQYF. The CDR3 DNA reads as TGTGCCAGCGGGGCGGAGTTCTACGAGCAGTACTTC. The rearrangement joins TRBV7-8 to TRBJ2-7; maybe TRBD1 (5 bases). Germline assignment: CDR1 SGHVS and CDR2 FQNEAQ. CDR3 size: 12 residues. The V end lost 8 bases, the J end lost 3 bases, and 11 bases lay between the germline ends.

The CDR3 DNA reads as TGCGCCAGCAGCTTGGAGGGACTTAGGAGCTCCTATAATTCACCCCTCCACTTT. This encodes CASSLEGLRSSYNSPLHF. The chain links TRBV5-1 to TRBJ1-6; possible D gene TRBD1, 5 bases. Between the trimmed V and J ends, which lost 0 bases and 0 bases, there was a span of 13 bases. The CDR3 sequence is 18 residues long. Germline V gives CDR1 SGHRS, CDR2 YFSETQ. The variable domain in full, completed from reference TRBV5-1 and TRBJ1-6, reads KAGVTQTPRYLIKTRGQQVTLSCSPISGHRSVSWYQQTPGQGLQFLFEYFSETQRNKGNFPGRFSGRQFSNSRSEMNVSTLELGDSALYLCASSLEGLRSSYNSPLHFGNGTRLTVT.

The chain links TRBV4-3 to TRBJ2-7; 13 bases are shared with TRBD2. Germline CDR1 and CDR2: LGHNA and YSLEER. The length of the CDR3 is 16 residues. After removal of 1 base from V and 3 bases from J, the junction contained 3 bases not matched to a gene. The CDR3: CASSQATSGGGYEQYF. CDR3 DNA sequence: TGCGCCAGCAGCCAAGCTACTAGCGGGGGGGGCTACGAGCAGTACTTC.

This rearrangement joins TRBV29-1 to TRBJ2-7; 12 bases agree with TRBD1. CDR3 length equals 14 residues. Germline CDR1 and CDR2: SQVTM and ANQGSEA. V shed 5 bases, J shed 4 bases, and the junction held 6 bases outside the gene matches. The CDR3, as DNA: TGCAGCGTTCAACCGGGACAGGGGGCTTACGAGCAGTACTTC. Translated: CSVQPGQGAYEQYF.

The chain has TRBV6-5 and TRBJ1-2; 8 nucleotides match TRBD1. This CDR3 spans 14 amino acids. CDR1 and CDR2 from the germline V gene are MNHEY and SVGAGI. Unmatched junction bases numbered 10, after V lost 6 bases and J lost 7 bases. CDR3 sequence: CASSLQGDRSGYTF. The CDR3 DNA sequence: TGTGCCAGCAGCCTACAGGGGGATAGAAGTGGCTACACCTTC.

This chain uses TRBV2 with TRBJ1-1, with 8 nucleotides matching TRBD1. The germline V gene has CDR1 SNHLY and CDR2 FYNNEI. This CDR3 is built from 14 residues. V lost 2 bases and J lost 5; bases outside the gene matches: 4. In nucleotides, the CDR3 is TGTGCCAGCAGTGAACAGGGGGCTCGGACTGAAGCTTTCTTT. Amino acids: CASSEQGARTEAFF.

The chain uses TRBV18 and TRBJ2-7; 11 nucleotides line up with TRBD1. With V trimmed by 4 bases and J by 7 bases, 3 bases remained unmatched. Germline CDR1 and CDR2: KGHSH and LQKENI. The CDR3 is 13 amino acids. In DNA, the CDR3 is TGTGCCAGCTCACAGGGACAGGGGGATGAGCAGTACTTC. Amino acid sequence: CASSQGQGDEQYF.

The chain combines TRBV19 with TRBJ1-2, with a tentative D call TRBD1 (5 bases). The V gene's germline CDR1 is LNHDA and CDR2 SQIVND (reference sequence). Trimming shortened V by 3 bases and J by 4 bases, and 15 bases separated the two germline ends. The CDR3 consists of 15 residues. The CDR3 DNA reads TGTGCCAGTAGTATGGGACTCCCGGAGGGCTATGGCTACACCTTC. This codes for CASSMGLPEGYGYTF.